This T cell receptor beta chain is from a study of T cells of healthy individuals. TCRdb reanalysed the 5' RACE reads using MiXCR and keeps one entry per CDR3 protein. This table holds about 96,000 distinct CDR3 sequences, approximately 15% found once. V lost 4 bases and J lost 1, with 12 bases in between. This CDR3 contains 15 residues. Germline loops: CDR1 MNHEY, CDR2 SMNVEV (reference sequence). The receptor comes from a human donor in good health. The rearrangement links TRBV27 to TRBJ2-3, with D tentatively TRBD1 or TRBD2 (5 bases each). The CDR3 nucleotides read TGTGCCAGCAGTTGGGGACCGTTAGGCACAGATACGCAGTATTTT. Protein sequence: CASSWGPLGTDTQYF.